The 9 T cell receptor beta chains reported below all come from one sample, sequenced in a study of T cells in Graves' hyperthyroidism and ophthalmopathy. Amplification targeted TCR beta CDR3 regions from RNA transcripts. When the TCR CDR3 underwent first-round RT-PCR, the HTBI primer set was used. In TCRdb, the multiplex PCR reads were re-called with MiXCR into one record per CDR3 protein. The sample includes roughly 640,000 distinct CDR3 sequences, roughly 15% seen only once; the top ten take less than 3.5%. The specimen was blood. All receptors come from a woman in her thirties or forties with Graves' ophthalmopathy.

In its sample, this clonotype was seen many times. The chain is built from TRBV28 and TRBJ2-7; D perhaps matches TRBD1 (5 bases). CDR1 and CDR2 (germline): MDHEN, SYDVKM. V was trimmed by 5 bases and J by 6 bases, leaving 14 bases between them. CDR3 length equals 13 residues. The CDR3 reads CASSKSNRGEQYF. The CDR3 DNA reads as TGTGCCAGCAGTAAAAGCAATAGGGGCGAGCAGTACTTC.

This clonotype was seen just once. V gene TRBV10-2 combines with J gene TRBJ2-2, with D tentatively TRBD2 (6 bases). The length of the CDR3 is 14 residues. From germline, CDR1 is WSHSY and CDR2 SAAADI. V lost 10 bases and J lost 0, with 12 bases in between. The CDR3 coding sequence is TGCGCCACAGGCGGCGGGACGAACACCGGGGAGCTGTTTTTT. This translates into CATGGGTNTGELFF.

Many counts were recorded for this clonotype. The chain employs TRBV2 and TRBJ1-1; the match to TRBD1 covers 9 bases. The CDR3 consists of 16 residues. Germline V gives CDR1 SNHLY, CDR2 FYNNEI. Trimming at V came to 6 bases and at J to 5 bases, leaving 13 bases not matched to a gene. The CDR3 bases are TGTGCCAGCAGGGCCTACACCGGGACAGGGAATACTGAAGCTTTCTTT. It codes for CASRAYTGTGNTEAFF.

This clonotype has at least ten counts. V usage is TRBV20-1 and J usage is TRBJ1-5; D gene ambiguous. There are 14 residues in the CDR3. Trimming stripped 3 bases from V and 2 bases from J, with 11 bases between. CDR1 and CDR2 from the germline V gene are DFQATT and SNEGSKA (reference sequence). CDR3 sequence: CSASSDNGNQPQHF. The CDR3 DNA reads TGCAGTGCTAGTTCTGACAATGGCAATCAGCCCCAGCATTTT.

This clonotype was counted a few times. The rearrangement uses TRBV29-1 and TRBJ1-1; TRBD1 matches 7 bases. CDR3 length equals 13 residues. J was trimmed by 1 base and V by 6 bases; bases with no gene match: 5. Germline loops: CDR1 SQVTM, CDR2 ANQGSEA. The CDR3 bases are TGCAGCGTCCCCCGGACAGGGAACACTGAAGCTTTCTTT. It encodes CSVPRTGNTEAFF.

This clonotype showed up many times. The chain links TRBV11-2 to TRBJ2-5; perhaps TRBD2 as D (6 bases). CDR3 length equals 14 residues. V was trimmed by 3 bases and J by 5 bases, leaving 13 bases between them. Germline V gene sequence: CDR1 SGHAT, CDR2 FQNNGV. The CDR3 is CASSFGGVLETQYF. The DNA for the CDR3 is TGTGCCAGCAGCTTCGGAGGGGTCCTTGAGACCCAGTACTTC. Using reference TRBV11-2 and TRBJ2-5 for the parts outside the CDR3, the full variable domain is EAGVAQSPRYKIIEKRQSVAFWCNPISGHATLYWYQQILGQGPKLLIQFQNNGVVDDSQLPKDRFSAERLKGVDSTLKIQPAKLEDSAVYLCASSFGGVLETQYFGPGTRLLVL.

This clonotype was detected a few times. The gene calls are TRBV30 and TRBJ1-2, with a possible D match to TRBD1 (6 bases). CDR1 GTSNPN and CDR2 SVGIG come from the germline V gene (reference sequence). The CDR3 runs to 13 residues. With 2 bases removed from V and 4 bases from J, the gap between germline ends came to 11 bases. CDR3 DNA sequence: TGTGCCTGGAGTTCTTTGGACAGCTATGGCTACACCTTC. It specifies CAWSSLDSYGYTF.

CDR3 DNA sequence: TGCAGTGGTCTCGGTGACACTGAAGCTTTCTTT. It is translated as CSGLGDTEAFF. The gene calls are TRBV20-1 and TRBJ1-1, with D unclear. Trimming stripped 7 bases from V and 3 bases from J, with 9 bases between. CDR3 length: 11 residues. The V gene's germline CDR1 is DFQATT and CDR2 SNEGSKA (reference sequence).

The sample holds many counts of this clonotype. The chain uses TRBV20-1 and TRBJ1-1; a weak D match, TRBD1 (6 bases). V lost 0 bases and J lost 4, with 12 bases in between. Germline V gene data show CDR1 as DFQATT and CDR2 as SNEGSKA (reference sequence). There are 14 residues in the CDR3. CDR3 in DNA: TGCAGTGCTAGAGATCAGGGGCGGGGCACTGAAGCTTTCTTT. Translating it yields CSARDQGRGTEAFF.